The T cell receptor beta chain described here comes from a study of CD8 T cells in Susac syndrome. The V and J ends lost 5 bases and 6 bases, in that order; junction bases with no gene match: 3. Germline lookup yields CDR1 DFQATT and CDR2 SNEGSKA (reference sequence). This CDR3 spans 12 amino acids. Random hexamers were used to reverse transcribe an amount of about 0.45 to 1 ug RNA. Coverage of TCR beta CDR3 amplification by immunoSEQ multiplex PCR extended to 54 Vbeta and 13 Jbeta. In TCRdb, the immunoSEQ multiplex PCR reads were re-called with MiXCR into one record per CDR3 protein. The sample holds 130,000 or so distinct CDR3 sequences; roughly 94% are singletons and the top ten take just over 0.095%. The authors sequenced TCR beta from blood CD8+ and CD4+ T cells. Controls matched for sex and age were healthy donors. TEMRA cells were FACS-enriched, while CD8+ and CD4+ T cells were negatively isolated.

The sequence came from a human donor in good health. The V call is TRBV20-1, the J call TRBJ2-4; 8 bases agree with TRBD1. Sequenced: CD4+ T cells from PBMCs. The CDR3 spells CSAGQGTNIQYF. CDR3 sequence (DNA): TGCAGTGCTGGACAGGGTACAAACATTCAGTACTTC.